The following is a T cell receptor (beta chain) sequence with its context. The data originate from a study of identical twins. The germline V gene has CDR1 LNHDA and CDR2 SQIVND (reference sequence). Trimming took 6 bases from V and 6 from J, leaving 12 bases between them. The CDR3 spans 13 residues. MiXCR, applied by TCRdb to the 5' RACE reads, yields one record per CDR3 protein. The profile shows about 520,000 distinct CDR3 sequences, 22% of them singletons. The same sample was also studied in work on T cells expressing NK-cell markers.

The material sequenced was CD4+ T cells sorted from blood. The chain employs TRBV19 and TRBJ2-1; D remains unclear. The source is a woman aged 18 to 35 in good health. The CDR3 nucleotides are TGTGCCAGTAGCAGTCAGTTGGGCAATGAGCAGTTCTTC. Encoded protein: CASSSQLGNEQFF. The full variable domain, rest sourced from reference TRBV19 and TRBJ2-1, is DGGITQSPKYLFRKEGQNVTLSCEQNLNHDAMYWYRQDPGQGLRLIYYSQIVNDFQKGDIAEGYSVSREKKESFPLTVTSAQKNPTAFYLCASSSQLGNEQFFGPGTRLTVL.